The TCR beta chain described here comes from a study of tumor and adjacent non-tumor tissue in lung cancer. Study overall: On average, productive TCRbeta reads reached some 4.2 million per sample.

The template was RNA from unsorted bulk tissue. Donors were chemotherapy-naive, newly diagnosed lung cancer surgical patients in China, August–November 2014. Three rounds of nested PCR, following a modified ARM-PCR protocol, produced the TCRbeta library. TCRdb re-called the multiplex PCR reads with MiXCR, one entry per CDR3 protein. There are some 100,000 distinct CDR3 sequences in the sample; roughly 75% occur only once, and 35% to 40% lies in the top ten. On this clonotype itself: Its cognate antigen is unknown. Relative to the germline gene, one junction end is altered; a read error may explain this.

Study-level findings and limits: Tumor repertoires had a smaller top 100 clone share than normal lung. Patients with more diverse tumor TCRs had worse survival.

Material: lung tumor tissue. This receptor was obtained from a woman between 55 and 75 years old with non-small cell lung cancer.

Here the CDR3 DNA reads TGCGCCAACAGCCAAGATCGTGGCAATCAGCCCCAGGATTTT. Its translation is CANSQDRGNQPQDF. This chain connects TRBV4-3 to TRBJ1-5; unclear D gene. Germline-derived CDR1 and CDR2 are LGHNA and YSLEER. The CDR3 loop spans 14 amino acids.